This passage covers 28 T cell receptor beta chains from one sample sequenced in a study of blood T cell repertoires in COVID-19. Sequencing used immunoSEQ multiplex PCR; TCRdb keeps in-frame clones, though not all of them. The table includes nearly 350,000 clones, almost 90% detected once. What was sequenced was peripheral blood. The receptors shown here come from a woman in her 70s with COVID-19, enrolled during active disease.

This chain connects TRBV18 to TRBJ2-1, with D possibly being TRBD1 (6 bases). Germline assignment: CDR1 KGHSH and CDR2 LQKENI. The CDR3 consists of 15 residues. The germline V and J ends were trimmed by 0 bases and 4 bases, with 10 bases remaining between them. Here the CDR3 DNA reads TGTGCCAGCTCACCACCGGGACAAAGTTACAATGAGCAGTTCTTC. It encodes CASSPPGQSYNEQFF. The whole variable domain, remainder taken from reference TRBV18 and TRBJ2-1, is NAGVMQNPRHLVRRRGQEARLRCSPMKGHSHVYWYRQLPEEGLKFMVYLQKENIIDESGMPKERFSAEFPKEGPSILRIQQVVRGDSAAYFCASSPPGQSYNEQFFGPGTRLTVL.

The chain links TRBV4-3 to TRBJ1-4, with D possibly TRBD1 on 6 matching bases. Trimming removed 0 bases from V and 7 bases from J, with 18 bases in between. Germline V gene sequence: CDR1 LGHNA, CDR2 YSLEER. The CDR3 is made up of 17 amino acids. This CDR3 is CASSQEPTGGGVEKLFF. The CDR3 nucleotides read TGCGCCAGCAGCCAAGAGCCCACAGGAGGGGGGGTTGAAAAACTGTTTTTT.

V usage is TRBV6-1 and J usage is TRBJ1-2; 9 bases match TRBD1. This CDR3 is 15 amino acids long. V lost 2 bases and J lost 2; bases outside the gene matches: 3. Germline V lookup: CDR1 MNHNS, CDR2 SASEGT. CDR3 protein: CASSERDRENYGYTF. The CDR3 bases are TGTGCCAGCAGTGAACGGGACAGGGAGAACTATGGCTACACCTTC.

This clone appeared once. The chain couples TRBV11-2 to TRBJ2-3; D is ambiguous. CDR3 length equals 14 residues. V was pared by 8 bases and J by 0 bases, with 12 bases between. Looked up from germline, CDR1 is SGHAT and CDR2 is FQNNGV. The CDR3 DNA is TGTGCCAGCCTTACTGGCGGTAGCACAGATACGCAGTATTTT. Its translation: CASLTGGSTDTQYF.

About this clone: A much larger clone lies a single base off, so this may be a read error. The same CDR3 is also encoded by other DNA sequences in this sample. The chain has TRBV11-2 and TRBJ1-1; D gene unclear. V lost 3 bases, J lost 1 base, and 6 bases lay in between. The germline V gene encodes CDR1 SGHAT and CDR2 FQNNGV. CDR3 size: 13 residues. As DNA, the CDR3 is TGTGCCAGCAGCTTGATGAGGAACACTGAAGCTTTCTTT. This codes for CASSLMRNTEAFF.

This chain connects TRBV9 to TRBJ1-1; D not resolved. The V gene's germline CDR1 is SGDLS and CDR2 YYNGEE. V lost 10 bases, J lost 1 base, and 14 bases lay in between. The CDR3 consists of 13 residues. The CDR3 reads CASAVGRNTEAFF. The CDR3 DNA follows: TGTGCCTCAGCCGTGGGGAGGAACACTGAAGCTTTCTTT.

The rearrangement joins TRBV18 to TRBJ2-7; D ambiguous. The CDR3 length is 14 residues. Germline CDR1 is KGHSH and CDR2 is LQKENI. Trimming removed 3 bases from V and 0 bases from J, with 9 bases in between. This CDR3 reads CASSPATNSYEQYF. CDR3 DNA sequence: TGTGCCAGCTCACCCGCTACGAACTCCTACGAGCAGTACTTC.

The rearrangement links TRBV13 to TRBJ1-3, with a possible D match to TRBD1 (5 bases). CDR1 and CDR2 (germline): PRHDT, FYEKMQ (reference sequence). This CDR3 is built from 14 residues. V was trimmed by 2 bases and J by 1 base, leaving 6 bases between them. The chain's CDR3 is CASSLRGSGNTIYF. The CDR3, as DNA: TGTGCCAGCAGCTTACGGGGGTCTGGAAACACCATATATTTT.

This clone was detected only a few times. V usage is TRBV28 and J usage is TRBJ1-5; TRBD1 is a possible D gene (6 bases). Germline lookup yields CDR1 MDHEN and CDR2 SYDVKM. There are 14 residues in the CDR3. The germline V and J ends were trimmed by 7 bases and 4 bases, with 14 bases remaining between them. The CDR3 protein is CASNKGGANQPQHF. The CDR3 region has the DNA TGTGCCAGCAACAAAGGGGGGGCAAATCAGCCCCAGCATTTT. The entire variable domain, with the rest obtained from reference TRBV28 and TRBJ1-5, is as follows: DVKVTQSSRYLVKRTGEKVFLECVQDMDHENMFWYRQDPGLGLRLIYFSYDVKMKEKGDIPEGYSVSREKKERFSLILESASTNQTSMYLCASNKGGANQPQHFGDGTRLSIL.

The chain links TRBV5-1 to TRBJ1-1; 8 bases agree with TRBD1. J was trimmed by 4 bases and V by 4 bases; bases with no gene match: 6. Per germline, CDR1 SGHRS and CDR2 YFSETQ. The CDR3 has 14 residues. The CDR3 sequence: CASSPTGVRTEAFF. The CDR3 region has the DNA TGCGCCAGCAGCCCGACAGGGGTTCGCACTGAAGCTTTCTTT.

The V and J genes are TRBV6-5 and TRBJ1-2; 12 bases agree with TRBD1. This CDR3 is built from 16 residues. V lost 4 bases to trimming and J lost 7 bases; unmatched junction nucleotides: 10. Germline V lookup: CDR1 MNHEY, CDR2 SVGAGI. In DNA, the CDR3 is TGTGCCAGCAGTTCCCCTTATGGGGACAGGGGGCCTGGCTACACCTTC. Protein sequence: CASSSPYGDRGPGYTF.

About this clone itself: A junction boundary mismatches the germline segment, possibly from a read error. This rearrangement joins TRBV19 to TRBJ2-1; 9 bases agree with TRBD1. The V gene's germline CDR1 is LNHDA and CDR2 SQIVND (reference sequence). This CDR3 has 15 amino acids. The CDR3 reads CASRIDRGSYNEQFF. CDR3 sequence (DNA): TGTGCCAGTAGAATAGACAGGGGGAGCTACAATGAGCAGTTCTTC.

This clone has only a few counts. The V call is TRBV5-8, the J call TRBJ1-4; D is unresolved. This CDR3 comprises 12 residues. Per germline, CDR1 SGHTS and CDR2 YDEGEE. Trimming removed 0 bases from V and 13 bases from J, with 10 bases in between. CDR3: CASSLGEALLFF. The CDR3 nucleotides read TGTGCCAGCAGCTTGGGCGAGGCCCTACTGTTTTTT.

V and J are TRBV27 and TRBJ2-1; 10 bases line up with TRBD2. This CDR3 is built from 16 residues. V lost 5 bases to trimming and J lost 5 bases; unmatched junction nucleotides: 9. The V gene's germline CDR1 is MNHEY and CDR2 SMNVEV (reference sequence). Here the CDR3 DNA reads TGTGCCAGCAGTCCCTTGCTAGCGGGGGTCAACAATGAGCAGTTCTTC. Its translation is CASSPLLAGVNNEQFF.

The rearrangement links TRBV27 to TRBJ1-2, with D perhaps matching TRBD1 (5 bases). The V gene lost 8 bases and the J gene lost 4 bases, with 17 bases spanning the gap. This CDR3 has 14 residues. Germline CDR1 MNHEY, CDR2 SMNVEV (reference sequence). Here the CDR3 reads CASSQGAGIYGYTF. CDR3 in DNA: TGTGCCAGCTCACAAGGGGCCGGTATCTATGGCTACACCTTC.

The chain combines TRBV19 with TRBJ1-2; 8 bases agree with TRBD1. The CDR3 has 14 amino acids. Germline loops: CDR1 LNHDA, CDR2 SQIVND (reference sequence). Germline trimming cut 6 bases from V and 8 bases from J; bases unmatched to any gene: 11. The CDR3 loop is CASSPDREGAGYTF. The DNA of the CDR3 is TGTGCCAGTAGCCCGGACAGGGAGGGAGCGGGCTACACCTTC.

The chain links TRBV6-2 or TRBV6-3 to TRBJ1-5; tentatively, D is TRBD1 (5 bases). V lost 6 bases, J lost 4 bases, and 10 bases lay in between. CDR3 length equals 13 residues. CDR1 is MNHEY, CDR2 SVGEGT, per germline. In DNA form, the CDR3 reads TGTGCCAGCAGCTGGACACAAAATCAGCCCCAGCATTTT. This translates into CASSWTQNQPQHF.

The V call is TRBV24-1, the J call TRBJ2-5, with 8 bases matching TRBD1. The ends lost 3 bases at V and 4 bases at J; junction bases unmatched: 3. The CDR3 is 14 amino acids. The germline gives CDR1 KGHDR, CDR2 SFDVKD. The CDR3 DNA reads TGTGCCACCAGTGATAGGACAGGGCTAGAGACCCAGTACTTC. It codes for CATSDRTGLETQYF.

This sequence joins TRBV3-1 (or the pseudogene TRBV3-2) and TRBJ1-6; D is unresolved. CDR1 and CDR2 (germline): LGHDT, YNNKEL (reference sequence). Trimming cost V 3 bases and J 7 bases, with 10 bases left between them. The CDR3 is 14 residues long. The CDR3: CASSHPGVNSPLHF. In nucleotides, the CDR3 is TGTGCCAGCAGCCACCCGGGTGTAAATTCACCCCTCCACTTT.

This clone was seen a few times. The chain employs TRBV24-1 and TRBJ1-6; D may be TRBD1 (5 bases). The CDR3 sequence is 17 residues long. V was cut by 0 bases and J by 8 bases, with 16 bases left in between. In germline, CDR1 is KGHDR, CDR2 SFDVKD. CDR3 DNA: TGTGCCACCAGTGATTTGCGACCCAGGGTTTTTGATTCACCCCTCCACTTT. Residues: CATSDLRPRVFDSPLHF.

J is TRBJ1-1 and V is TRBV27, with D perhaps TRBD1 (6 bases). From germline, CDR1 is MNHEY and CDR2 SMNVEV (reference sequence). V lost 2 bases, J lost 6 bases, and 10 bases lay in between. The CDR3 totals 13 residues. CDR3 sequence (DNA): TGTGCCAGCAGTTTAGGGGGCGCATCTGAAGCTTTCTTT. It encodes CASSLGGASEAFF.

The chain recombines TRBV7-8 with TRBJ1-1; 7 bases agree with TRBD1. CDR3 size: 14 residues. V was clipped by 1 base and J by 5 bases; unmatched bases: 4. Germline V lookup: CDR1 SGHVS, CDR2 FQNEAQ. The CDR3 is CASSLGQGQTEAFF. The CDR3, as DNA: TGTGCCAGCAGCTTAGGTCAGGGACAGACTGAAGCTTTCTTT.

This clone was counted a few times. The chain couples TRBV3-1 (or the pseudogene TRBV3-2) to TRBJ1-2; D call uncertain. The V gene lost 5 bases and the J gene lost 7 bases, with 11 bases spanning the gap. Germline CDR1 LGHDT, CDR2 YNNKEL (reference sequence). The CDR3 extends over 12 amino acids. This CDR3 reads CASSAQTIGYTF. DNA of the CDR3: TGTGCCAGCAGCGCACAGACAATTGGCTACACCTTC.

The V gene is TRBV19, the J gene TRBJ1-5; TRBD1 aligns across 7 bases. The CDR3 is 14 amino acids. V trimming: 7 bases; J trimming: 7 bases; junction bases outside the gene matches: 10. Germline V gene lookup returns CDR1 LNHDA and CDR2 SQIVND (reference sequence). The CDR3 nucleotides are TGTGCCAGTACCCCTTCAGGGGGGAGGCAGCCCCAGCATTTT. This codes for CASTPSGGRQPQHF.

V gene TRBV6-2 or TRBV6-3 combines with J gene TRBJ1-2; TRBD1 matches at 9 bases. CDR3 length: 14 amino acids. The V gene's germline CDR1 is MNHEY and CDR2 SVGEGT. Losses at the gene ends were 5 bases for V and 6 bases for J; bases not matched to a gene: 7. CDR3 coding DNA: TGTGCCAGCAGTCTACGGGACAGGGTCGATGGCTACACCTTC. Amino acid sequence: CASSLRDRVDGYTF.

CDR3 bases: TGTGCCAGCAGCTCAATCGCTGACAGAACCGGGGAGCTGTTTTTT. This encodes CASSSIADRTGELFF. The rearrangement links TRBV7-7 to TRBJ2-2, with D possibly matching TRBD1 (5 bases). The CDR3 sequence is 15 residues long. The V gene's germline CDR1 is SSHAT and CDR2 FNYEAQ (reference sequence). Between the trimmed V and J ends, which lost 4 bases and 5 bases, there was a span of 14 bases.

This chain links TRBV19 with TRBJ2-7; D perhaps matches TRBD1 (6 bases). Between the trimmed V and J ends, which lost 5 bases and 3 bases, there was a span of 11 bases. The CDR3 covers 13 residues. Germline-derived CDR1 and CDR2 are LNHDA and SQIVND (reference sequence). The CDR3 spells CASSRLQGYEQYF. The CDR3 bases are TGTGCCAGTAGTCGATTACAGGGCTACGAGCAGTACTTC.

The chain is built from TRBV5-4 and TRBJ1-3, with D perhaps matching TRBD1 (6 bases). The CDR3 spans 16 residues. The V gene lost 4 bases and the J gene lost 0 bases, with 14 bases spanning the gap. The V gene's germline CDR1 is SGHNT and CDR2 YYREEE (reference sequence). CDR3 sequence reads: CASSPGQSDSGNTIYF. The CDR3 DNA sequence: TGTGCCAGCAGCCCCGGACAGTCCGACTCTGGAAACACCATATATTTT.